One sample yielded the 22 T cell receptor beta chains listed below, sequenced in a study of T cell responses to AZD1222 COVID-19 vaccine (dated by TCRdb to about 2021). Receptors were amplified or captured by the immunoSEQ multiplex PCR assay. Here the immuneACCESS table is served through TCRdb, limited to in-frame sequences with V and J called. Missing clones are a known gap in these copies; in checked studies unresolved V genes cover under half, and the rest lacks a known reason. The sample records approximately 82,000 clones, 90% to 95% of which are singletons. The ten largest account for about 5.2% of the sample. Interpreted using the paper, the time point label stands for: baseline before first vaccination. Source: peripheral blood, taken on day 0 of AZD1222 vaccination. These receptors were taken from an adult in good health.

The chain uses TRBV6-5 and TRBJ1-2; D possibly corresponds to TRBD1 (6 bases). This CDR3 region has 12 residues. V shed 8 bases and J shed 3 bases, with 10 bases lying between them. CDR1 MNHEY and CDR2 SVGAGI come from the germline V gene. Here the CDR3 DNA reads TGTGCCAGCCGGGGGCCGGACTATGGCTACACCTTC. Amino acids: CASRGPDYGYTF.

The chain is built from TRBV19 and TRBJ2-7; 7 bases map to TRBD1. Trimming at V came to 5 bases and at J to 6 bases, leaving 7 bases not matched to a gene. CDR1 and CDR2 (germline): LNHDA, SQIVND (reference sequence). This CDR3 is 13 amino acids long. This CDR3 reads CASSSMTGSEQYF. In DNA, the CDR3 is TGTGCCAGTAGTTCCATGACAGGGAGCGAGCAGTACTTC. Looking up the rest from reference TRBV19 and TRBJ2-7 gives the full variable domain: DGGITQSPKYLFRKEGQNVTLSCEQNLNHDAMYWYRQDPGQGLRLIYYSQIVNDFQKGDIAEGYSVSREKKESFPLTVTSAQKNPTAFYLCASSSMTGSEQYFGPGTRLTVT.

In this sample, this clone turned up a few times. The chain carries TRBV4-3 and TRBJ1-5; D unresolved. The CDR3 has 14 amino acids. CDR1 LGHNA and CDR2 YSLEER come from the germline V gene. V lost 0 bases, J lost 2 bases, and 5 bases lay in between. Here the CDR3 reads CASSQEWGNQPQHF. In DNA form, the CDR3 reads TGCGCCAGCAGCCAAGAATGGGGCAATCAGCCCCAGCATTTT.

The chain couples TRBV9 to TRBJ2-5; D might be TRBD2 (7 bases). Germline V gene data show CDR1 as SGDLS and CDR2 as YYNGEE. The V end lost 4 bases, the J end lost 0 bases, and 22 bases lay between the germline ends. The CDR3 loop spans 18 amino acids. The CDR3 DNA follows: TGTGCCAGCAGCCTCAGGGGAGGGGGACGGTCGGACCAAGAGACCCAGTACTTC. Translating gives CASSLRGGGRSDQETQYF.

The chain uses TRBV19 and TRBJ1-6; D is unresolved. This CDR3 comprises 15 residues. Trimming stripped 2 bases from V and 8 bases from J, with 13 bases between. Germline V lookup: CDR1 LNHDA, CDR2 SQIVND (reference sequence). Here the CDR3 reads CASSISQVGDSPLHF. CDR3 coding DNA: TGTGCCAGTAGTATATCTCAGGTTGGGGATTCACCCCTCCACTTT. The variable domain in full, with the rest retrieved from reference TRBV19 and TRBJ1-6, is DGGITQSPKYLFRKEGQNVTLSCEQNLNHDAMYWYRQDPGQGLRLIYYSQIVNDFQKGDIAEGYSVSREKKESFPLTVTSAQKNPTAFYLCASSISQVGDSPLHFGNGTRLTVT.

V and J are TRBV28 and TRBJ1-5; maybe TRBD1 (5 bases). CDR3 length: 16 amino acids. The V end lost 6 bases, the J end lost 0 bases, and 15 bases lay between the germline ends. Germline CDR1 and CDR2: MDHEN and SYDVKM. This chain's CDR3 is CASSQPGWGSNQPQHF. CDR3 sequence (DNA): TGTGCCAGCAGCCAGCCAGGGTGGGGTAGCAATCAGCCCCAGCATTTT.

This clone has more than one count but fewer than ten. CDR3 amino acids: CASSASRQETQYF. Written as DNA, the CDR3 is TGTGCCAGCAGCGCCAGCCGCCAAGAGACCCAGTACTTC. The J gene is TRBJ2-5, the V gene TRBV9; D is uncertain. The V gene's germline CDR1 is SGDLS and CDR2 YYNGEE. Trimming shortened V by 3 bases and J by 1 base, and 7 bases separated the two germline ends. The CDR3 extends over 13 amino acids.

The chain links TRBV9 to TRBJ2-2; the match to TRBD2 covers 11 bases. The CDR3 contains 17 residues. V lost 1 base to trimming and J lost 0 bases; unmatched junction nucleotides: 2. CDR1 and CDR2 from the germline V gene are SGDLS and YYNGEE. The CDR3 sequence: CASSVHSGGANTGELFF. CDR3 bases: TGTGCCAGCAGCGTACATAGCGGGGGGGCGAACACCGGGGAGCTGTTTTTT.

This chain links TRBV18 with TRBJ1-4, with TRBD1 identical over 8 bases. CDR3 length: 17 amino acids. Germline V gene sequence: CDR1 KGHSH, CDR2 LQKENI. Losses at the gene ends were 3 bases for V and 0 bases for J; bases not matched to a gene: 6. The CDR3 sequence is CASSPTTGDATNEKLFF. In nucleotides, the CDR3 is TGTGCCAGCTCACCGACGACAGGGGATGCAACTAATGAAAAACTGTTTTTT.

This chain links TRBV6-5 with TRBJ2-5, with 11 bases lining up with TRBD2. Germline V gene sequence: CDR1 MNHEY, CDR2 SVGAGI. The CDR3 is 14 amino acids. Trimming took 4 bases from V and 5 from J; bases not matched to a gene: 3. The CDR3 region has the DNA TGTGCCAGCAGTTCGACTAGCGGGGATGAGACCCAGTACTTC. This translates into CASSSTSGDETQYF.

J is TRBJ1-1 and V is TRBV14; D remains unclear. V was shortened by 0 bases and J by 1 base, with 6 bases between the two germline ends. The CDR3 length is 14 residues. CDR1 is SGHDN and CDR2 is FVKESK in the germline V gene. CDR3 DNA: TGTGCCAGCAGCCAAGAATTTAAGAACACTGAAGCTTTCTTT. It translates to CASSQEFKNTEAFF.

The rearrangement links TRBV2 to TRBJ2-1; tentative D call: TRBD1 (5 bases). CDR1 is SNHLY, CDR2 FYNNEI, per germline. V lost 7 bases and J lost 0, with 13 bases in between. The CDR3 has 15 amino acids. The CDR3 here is CASNHRISSYNEQFF. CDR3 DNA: TGTGCCAGCAACCACAGGATTAGCTCCTACAATGAGCAGTTCTTC.

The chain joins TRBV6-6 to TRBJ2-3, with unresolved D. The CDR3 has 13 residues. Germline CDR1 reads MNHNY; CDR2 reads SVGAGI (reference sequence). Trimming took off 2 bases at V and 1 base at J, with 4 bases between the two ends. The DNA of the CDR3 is TGTGCCAGCAGTTACGGGGGCACAGATACGCAGTATTTT. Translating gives CASSYGGTDTQYF.

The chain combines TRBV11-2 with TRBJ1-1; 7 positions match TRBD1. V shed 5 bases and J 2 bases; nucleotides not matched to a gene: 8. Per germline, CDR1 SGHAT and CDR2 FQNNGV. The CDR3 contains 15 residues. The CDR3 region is CASSPSQGGNTEAFF. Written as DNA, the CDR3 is TGTGCCAGCAGCCCGTCCCAGGGGGGCAACACTGAAGCTTTCTTT.

The CDR3 DNA follows: TGTGCCAGCAGTATCGGGGACAGGGAGGGCAACGTCCTGACTTTC. This translates into CASSIGDREGNVLTF. The rearrangement uses TRBV6-4 and TRBJ2-6; 9 bases agree with TRBD1. The CDR3 is 15 amino acids. J gave up 9 bases and V 5 bases, and 8 bases lay outside the gene matches. Germline lookup yields CDR1 MRHNA and CDR2 SNTAGT.

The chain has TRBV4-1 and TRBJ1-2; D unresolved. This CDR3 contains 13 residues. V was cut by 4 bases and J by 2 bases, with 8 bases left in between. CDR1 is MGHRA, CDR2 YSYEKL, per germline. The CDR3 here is CASSLRGNYGYTF. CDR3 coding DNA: TGCGCCAGCAGCCTTCGCGGGAACTATGGCTACACCTTC.

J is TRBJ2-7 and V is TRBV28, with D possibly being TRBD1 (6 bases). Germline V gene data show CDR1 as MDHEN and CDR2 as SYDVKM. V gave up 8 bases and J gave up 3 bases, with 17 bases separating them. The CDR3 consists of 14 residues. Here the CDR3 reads CASSPPGTIYEQYF. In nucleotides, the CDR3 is TGTGCCAGCTCCCCCCCCGGGACAATCTACGAGCAGTACTTC.

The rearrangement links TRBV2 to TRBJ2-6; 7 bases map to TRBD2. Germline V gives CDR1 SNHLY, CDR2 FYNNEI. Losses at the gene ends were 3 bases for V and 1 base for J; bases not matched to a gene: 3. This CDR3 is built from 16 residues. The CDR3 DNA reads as TGTGCCAGCAGTGATGTCGGGGGGTCTGGGGCCAACGTCCTGACTTTC. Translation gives CASSDVGGSGANVLTF.

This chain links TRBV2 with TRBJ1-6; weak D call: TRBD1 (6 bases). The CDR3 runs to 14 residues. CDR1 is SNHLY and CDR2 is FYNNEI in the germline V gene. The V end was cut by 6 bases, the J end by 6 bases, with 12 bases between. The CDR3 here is CASRRGGGNSPLHF. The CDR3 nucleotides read TGTGCCAGCAGGAGGGGAGGGGGTAATTCACCCCTCCACTTT. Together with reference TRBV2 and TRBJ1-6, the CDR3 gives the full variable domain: EPEVTQTPSHQVTQMGQEVILRCVPISNHLYFYWYRQILGQKVEFLVSFYNNEISEKSEIFDDQFSVERPDGSNFTLKIRSTKLEDSAMYFCASRRGGGNSPLHFGNGTRLTVT.

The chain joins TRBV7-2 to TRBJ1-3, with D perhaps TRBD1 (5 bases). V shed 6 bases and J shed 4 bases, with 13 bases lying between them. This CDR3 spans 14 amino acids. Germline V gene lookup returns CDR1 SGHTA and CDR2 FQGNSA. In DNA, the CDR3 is TGTGCCAGCAGGACGGGACGCGGGGGAAACACCATATATTTT. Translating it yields CASRTGRGGNTIYF.

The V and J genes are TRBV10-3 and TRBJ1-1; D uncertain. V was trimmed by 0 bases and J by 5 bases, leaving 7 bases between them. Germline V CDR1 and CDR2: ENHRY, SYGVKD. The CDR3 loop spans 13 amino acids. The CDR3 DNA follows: TGTGCCATCAGTGAGTCCGGCAGAACTGAAGCTTTCTTT. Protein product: CAISESGRTEAFF.

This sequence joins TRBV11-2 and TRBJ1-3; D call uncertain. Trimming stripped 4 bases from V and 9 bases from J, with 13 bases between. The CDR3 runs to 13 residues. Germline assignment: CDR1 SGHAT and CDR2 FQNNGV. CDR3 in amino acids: CASSSTVSRTIYF. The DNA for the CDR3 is TGTGCCAGCAGCTCGACCGTCTCCCGCACCATATATTTT.